This TCR beta chain was recovered during a study of CD8 T cells in ankylosing spondylitis. Study-level results: Disease-linked clones, CD8+, were relatively rare in peripheral blood. A motif in TCR beta, a set of eight highly homologous variants, appeared characteristic of ankylosing spondylitis blood. It was reported that disease-linked clones were significantly enriched in matched ankylosing spondylitis synovial fluid. Earlier literature documents some of the motif variants in reactive arthritis synovial fluid and blood.

Comment on this clonotype: The target antigen is unknown.

Trimming removed 6 bases from V and 0 bases from J; junction bases left unmatched: 8. Germline assignment: CDR1 MNHEY and CDR2 SMNVEV (reference sequence). The CDR3 length is 16 residues. TCRdb reanalysed the 5' RACE reads using MiXCR and keeps one entry per CDR3 protein. The data contain 750,000 to 850,000 distinct CDR3 sequences, roughly 12% of them seen just once; the ten biggest clones take up roughly 0.51%. The V gene is TRBV27, the J gene TRBJ1-5, with 7 nucleotides matching TRBD1. This TCR was sampled from a male donor with ankylosing spondylitis. The sample was blood, either unsorted or a sorted T cell fraction (not recorded which). The CDR3 DNA sequence: TGTGCCAGCAGACCACAGGGGATTTATAGCAATCAGCCCCAGCATTTT. The encoded protein is CASRPQGIYSNQPQHF.